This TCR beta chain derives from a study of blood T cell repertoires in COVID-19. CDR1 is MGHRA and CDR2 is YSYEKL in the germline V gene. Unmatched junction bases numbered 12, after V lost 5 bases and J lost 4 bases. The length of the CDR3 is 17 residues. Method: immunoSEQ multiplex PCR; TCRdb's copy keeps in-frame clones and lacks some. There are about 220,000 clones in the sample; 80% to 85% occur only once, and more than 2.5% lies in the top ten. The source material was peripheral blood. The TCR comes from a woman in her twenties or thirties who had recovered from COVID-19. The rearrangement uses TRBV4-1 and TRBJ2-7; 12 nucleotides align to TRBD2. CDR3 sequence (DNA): TGCGCCAGCAGCACGTCCGATACTAGCGGGAGGCCTTACGAGCAGTACTTC. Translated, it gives CASSTSDTSGRPYEQYF.